These 26 T cell receptor beta chains share one sample of origin, sequenced in a study of post-analysis software for immune sequencing data. Unique molecular identifiers had been added to the TCR beta cDNA libraries. TCRdb ran MiXCR on the PCR reads and lists one entry per CDR3 protein. The table records hundreds of thousands of distinct CDR3 sequences, 25% to 30% of them present only once. Whole-study findings and limits: Five or six TRBV segments, TRBV5-6, TRBV5-1 and TRBV20-1 among them, were found more frequent in patients than controls.

These TCRs' antigens remain unknown. Sequenced: blood. These receptors all come from a girl aged 5 to 17 with multiple sclerosis.

The chain is built from TRBV2 and TRBJ2-3; TRBD1 might be the D (6 bases). The CDR3 sequence is 14 residues long. The germline V gene has CDR1 SNHLY and CDR2 FYNNEI. The ends were cut back, 9 bases at V and 0 bases at J, with 13 bases in the middle. In DNA, the CDR3 is TGTGCCAGTAAACGACAGGCCAGCACAGATACGCAGTATTTT. Encoded protein: CASKRQASTDTQYF.

The V gene is TRBV28, the J gene TRBJ2-7; unclear D gene. The ends were cut back, 3 bases at V and 3 bases at J, with 12 bases in the middle. Germline CDR1 reads MDHEN; CDR2 reads SYDVKM. The CDR3 has 14 residues. DNA of the CDR3: TGTGCCAGCAGTTTCGGACGGTGGAACTACGAGCAGTACTTC. Its protein is CASSFGRWNYEQYF.

This clonotype was recorded at least ten times. The chain recombines TRBV6-4 with TRBJ2-3, with a weak D call TRBD2 (6 bases). The length of the CDR3 is 14 residues. The germline V gene has CDR1 MRHNA and CDR2 SNTAGT. V was clipped by 9 bases and J by 8 bases, with 21 bases between them. The CDR3 is CASRRDGRLGTQYF. CDR3 DNA sequence: TGTGCCAGTAGGAGGGACGGCCGTCTGGGTACGCAGTATTTT.

The V call is TRBV29-1, the J call TRBJ2-1; a possible D gene is TRBD1 (6 bases). CDR3 length equals 13 residues. Germline values: CDR1 SQVTM, CDR2 ANQGSEA. The V and J ends lost 4 bases and 5 bases respectively, with 12 bases between them. The chain's CDR3 is CSVGIQGNNEQFF. The CDR3 DNA follows: TGCAGCGTTGGAATACAGGGTAACAATGAGCAGTTCTTC.

The V and J genes are TRBV5-1 and TRBJ2-1; D might be TRBD1 (6 bases). Trimming left V 4 bases short and J 4 bases short, with 15 bases between. This CDR3 is 15 amino acids long. The germline gives CDR1 SGHRS, CDR2 YFSETQ. CDR3 protein: CASSTQGELYNEQFF. The CDR3 bases are TGCGCCAGCAGCACACAGGGTGAACTGTACAATGAGCAGTTCTTC. Full variable domain (rest looked up from reference TRBV5-1 and TRBJ2-1): KAGVTQTPRYLIKTRGQQVTLSCSPISGHRSVSWYQQTPGQGLQFLFEYFSETQRNKGNFPGRFSGRQFSNSRSEMNVSTLELGDSALYLCASSTQGELYNEQFFGPGTRLTVL.

Notes on this clonotype: A much larger clone differs by one base, so this may be a read error. The CDR3 DNA reads TGTGCCAGCACCTATTGCAATGAGCAGTTCTTC. As protein: CASTYCNEQFF. The rearrangement links TRBV6-5 to TRBJ2-1; D ambiguous. Trimming cost V 7 bases and J 6 bases, with 7 bases left between them. In germline, CDR1 is MNHEY, CDR2 SVGAGI. This CDR3 has 11 amino acids.

In this sample, this clonotype turned up a few times. V and J are TRBV28 and TRBJ1-2; D not resolved. Between the trimmed V and J ends, which lost 5 bases and 6 bases, there was a span of 16 bases. Germline CDR1 is MDHEN and CDR2 is SYDVKM. This CDR3 contains 14 residues. CDR3 loop: CASSPSRSPHGYTF. In nucleotides, the CDR3 is TGTGCCAGCAGTCCATCAAGGAGTCCCCATGGCTACACCTTC.

J is TRBJ2-1 and V is TRBV12-5, with 14 bases identical to TRBD2. The V segment lost 1 base and the J segment 3 bases; nucleotides outside the gene matches: 11. CDR3 size: 20 residues. The germline V gene encodes CDR1 LGHNT and CDR2 FRNRAP. CDR3 nucleotide sequence: TGTGCTAGTGGTTTGGCAGGACTAGCGGGGGGCCTAATCAGCTACAATGAGCAGTTCTTC. Its translation: CASGLAGLAGGLISYNEQFF. The full variable domain, completed using reference TRBV12-5 and TRBJ2-1, is DARVTQTPRHKVTEMGQEVTMRCQPILGHNTVFWYRQTMMQGLELLAYFRNRAPLDDSGMPKDRFSAEMPDATLATLKIQPSEPRDSAVYFCASGLAGLAGGLISYNEQFFGPGTRLTVL.

This clonotype was seen a few times. The rearrangement links TRBV7-9 to TRBJ1-4; D unresolved. CDR1 is SEHNR and CDR2 is FQNEAQ in the germline V gene (reference sequence). The CDR3 runs to 16 residues. Trimming stripped 7 bases from V and 0 bases from J, with 15 bases between. The CDR3 DNA reads TGTGCCAGCATCCGAAGTCAAGCCGCAACTAATGAAAAACTGTTTTTT. Translating it yields CASIRSQAATNEKLFF.

This clonotype was counted only a few times. The chain recombines TRBV27 with TRBJ2-7, with 8 bases that match TRBD1. Trimming took 8 bases from V and 4 from J; bases not matched to a gene: 7. This CDR3 has 13 amino acids. CDR1 MNHEY and CDR2 SMNVEV come from the germline V gene (reference sequence). CDR3: CASARTGMYEQYF. DNA of the CDR3: TGTGCCAGCGCCAGGACAGGGATGTACGAGCAGTACTTC.

The V gene is TRBV12-3 or TRBV12-4, the J gene TRBJ2-7; tentative D call: TRBD1 (5 bases). The V end lost 4 bases, the J end lost 7 bases, and 8 bases lay between the germline ends. The CDR3 covers 11 residues. The CDR3 region has the DNA TGTGCCAGCAGTTCCCACAGGGAGCAGTACTTC. Amino acids: CASSSHREQYF.

V usage is TRBV10-3 and J usage is TRBJ2-3; 13 bases are shared with TRBD2. Germline values: CDR1 ENHRY, CDR2 SYGVKD. This CDR3 spans 16 amino acids. The V gene end was trimmed by 3 bases and the J gene end by 4 bases; junction bases not matched to a gene: 4. The CDR3 DNA reads as TGTGCCATCAGTGACCGCGGACTAGCGGGAGCAGATACGCAGTATTTT. This encodes CAISDRGLAGADTQYF.

This clonotype was seen a handful of times. This sequence joins TRBV29-1 and TRBJ1-2; 11 bases are a match to TRBD1. The germline gives CDR1 SQVTM, CDR2 ANQGSEA. This CDR3 region has 13 residues. Trimming took 4 bases from V and 7 from J; bases not matched to a gene: 5. CDR3 sequence reads: CSVAGQGASGYTF. As DNA, the CDR3 is TGCAGCGTTGCCGGACAGGGGGCTAGTGGCTACACCTTC.

This clonotype occurred a few times. This chain connects TRBV7-2 to TRBJ2-5; the D is unclear. The V end was cut by 1 base, the J end by 0 bases, with 12 bases between. The germline CDR1 and CDR2 sequences are SGHTA and FQGNSA. This CDR3 contains 16 residues. The CDR3 here is CASSLVSSAHQETQYF. The CDR3 DNA reads TGTGCCAGCAGCTTAGTGTCCAGCGCCCACCAAGAGACCCAGTACTTC.

This clonotype was seen more than once but under ten times. V usage is TRBV7-2 and J usage is TRBJ2-7; 8 nucleotides match TRBD2. The J call is in doubt because the DNA end fits TRBJ2-5 better. The germline gives CDR1 SGHTA, CDR2 FQGNSA. This CDR3 spans 15 amino acids. CDR3 in DNA: TGTGCCAGCAGCCCCACGGGGGGGCGATGGGAGACCCAGTACTTC. Its protein product is CASSPTGGRWETQYF.

The chain combines TRBV3-1 with TRBJ1-4; TRBD1 agrees at 7 bases. Germline V gene sequence: CDR1 LGHDT, CDR2 YNNKEL (reference sequence). J gave up 7 bases and V 1 base, and 3 bases lay outside the gene matches. The CDR3 has 14 amino acids. CDR3 amino acids: CASSQARGGEKLFF. Here the CDR3 DNA reads TGTGCCAGCAGCCAAGCCAGGGGGGGTGAAAAACTGTTTTTT.

This clonotype has just a few counts. The chain carries TRBV20-1 and TRBJ2-1; 10 bases agree with TRBD2. The CDR3 contains 14 residues. Germline V gene lookup returns CDR1 DFQATT and CDR2 SNEGSKA (reference sequence). The ends lost 3 bases at V and 6 bases at J; junction bases unmatched: 5. The CDR3 region is CSARGSGRANEQFF. DNA of the CDR3: TGCAGTGCTAGGGGGAGCGGGAGGGCCAATGAGCAGTTCTTC.

In this sample, this clonotype turned up a few times. The chain has TRBV9 and TRBJ1-2; 7 bases map to TRBD1. Trimming cost V 3 bases and J 4 bases; bases outside gene matches: 3. The length of the CDR3 is 13 residues. Germline V lookup: CDR1 SGDLS, CDR2 YYNGEE. CDR3 residues: CASSGDRIYGYTF. The CDR3 DNA follows: TGTGCCAGCAGCGGGGACAGAATCTATGGCTACACCTTC.

This clonotype was picked up one time. Being one base from a much bigger clone, this may be a read error. The CDR3 ends on some other residue instead of the conserved phenylalanine or tryptophan, so this is likely a read error. The V call is TRBV29-1, the J call TRBJ2-7, with TRBD1 matching over 12 bases. The CDR3 runs to 15 residues. Trimming at V came to 6 bases and at J to 2 bases, leaving 8 bases not matched to a gene. Germline lookup yields CDR1 SQVTM and CDR2 ANQGSEA. This chain's CDR3 is CSVLGRDRGPYEQYL. The DNA of the CDR3 is TGCAGCGTCCTTGGTCGGGACAGGGGGCCCTACGAGCAGTACTTA.

This clonotype appeared a few times. V and J are TRBV20-1 and TRBJ1-2; perhaps TRBD1 as D (5 bases). The CDR3 runs 13 residues. CDR1 DFQATT and CDR2 SNEGSKA come from the germline V gene (reference sequence). Trimming took 6 bases from V and 6 from J, leaving 17 bases between them. CDR3 sequence: CSAEVRDSHGYTF. CDR3 bases: TGCAGTGCGGAAGTCCGCGACAGCCATGGCTACACCTTC.

This clonotype was detected ten times or more. The chain links TRBV18 to TRBJ1-5; possibly TRBD1 for D (6 bases). The CDR3 runs to 14 residues. Per the germline V gene, CDR1 is KGHSH and CDR2 is LQKENI. Trimming shortened V by 8 bases and J by 3 bases, and 14 bases separated the two germline ends. The CDR3 DNA reads TGTGCCAGCAGCCCGGACAGATCCAATCAGCCCCAGCATTTT. Its translation is CASSPDRSNQPQHF.

This clonotype was observed once. Here the CDR3 DNA reads TGCAGTGCTAGAGCGCGAACCGGGCTAGGCTCCTACAATGAGCAGTACTTC. Translation: CSARARTGLGSYNEQYF. This chain links TRBV20-1 with TRBJ2-4, with no clear D. CDR3 length: 17 residues. Germline CDR1 is DFQATT and CDR2 is SNEGSKA (reference sequence). V dropped 1 base and J dropped 13 bases, with 29 bases sitting between them.

The chain uses TRBV2 and TRBJ2-4, with TRBD2 as a possible D gene (6 bases). Deletions cut 7 bases from V and 7 bases from J, with 11 bases between. CDR1 is SNHLY and CDR2 is FYNNEI in the germline V gene. The CDR3 spans 12 residues. In DNA, the CDR3 is TGTGCCAGCACTGGGGGGAGGAACATTCAGTACTTC. Its translation is CASTGGRNIQYF.

In its sample, this clonotype was seen a few times. The chain recombines TRBV6-2 or TRBV6-3 with TRBJ2-1; 9 nucleotides align to TRBD1. Germline assignment: CDR1 MNHEY and CDR2 SVGEGT. This CDR3 is built from 12 residues. The V gene end was trimmed by 7 bases and the J gene end by 8 bases; junction bases not matched to a gene: 3. The DNA for the CDR3 is TGTGCCAGCAAAACAGGGGGCTATGAGCAGTTCTTC. It codes for CASKTGGYEQFF.

The V and J genes are TRBV11-3 and TRBJ2-1, with 8 bases that match TRBD2. There are 16 residues in the CDR3. CDR1 is SGHNT, CDR2 YENEEA, per germline. V shed 5 bases, J shed 6 bases, and the junction held 12 bases outside the gene matches. CDR3 amino acids: CASSPYLSGTPNEQFF. The CDR3 nucleotides read TGTGCCAGCAGCCCATACCTTAGCGGGACTCCCAATGAGCAGTTCTTC.

The chain recombines TRBV2 with TRBJ2-3, with D possibly matching TRBD2 (6 bases). The V end lost 5 bases, the J end lost 3 bases, and 12 bases lay between the germline ends. CDR3 size: 14 residues. In germline, CDR1 is SNHLY, CDR2 FYNNEI. This chain's CDR3 is CASSPGLWTDTQYF. Written as DNA, the CDR3 is TGTGCCAGCAGTCCAGGACTATGGACAGATACGCAGTATTTT.